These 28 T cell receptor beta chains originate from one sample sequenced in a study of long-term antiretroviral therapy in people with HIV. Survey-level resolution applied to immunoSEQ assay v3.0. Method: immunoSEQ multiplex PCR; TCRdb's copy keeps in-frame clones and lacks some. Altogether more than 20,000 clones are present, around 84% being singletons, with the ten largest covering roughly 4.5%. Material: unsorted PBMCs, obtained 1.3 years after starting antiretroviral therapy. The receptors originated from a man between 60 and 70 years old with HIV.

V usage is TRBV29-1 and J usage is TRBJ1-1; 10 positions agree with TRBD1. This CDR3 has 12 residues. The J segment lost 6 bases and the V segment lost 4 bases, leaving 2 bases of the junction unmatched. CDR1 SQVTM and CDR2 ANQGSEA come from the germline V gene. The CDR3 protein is CSVGTGGAEAFF. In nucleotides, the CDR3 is TGCAGCGTTGGGACAGGGGGTGCTGAAGCTTTCTTT.

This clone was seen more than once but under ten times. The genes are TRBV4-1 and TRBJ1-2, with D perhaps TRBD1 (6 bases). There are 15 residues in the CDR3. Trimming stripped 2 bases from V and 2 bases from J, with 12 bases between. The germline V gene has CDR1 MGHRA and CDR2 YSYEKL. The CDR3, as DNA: TGCGCCAGCAGCCAACAGGGGACAACAAACTATGGCTACACCTTC. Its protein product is CASSQQGTTNYGYTF.

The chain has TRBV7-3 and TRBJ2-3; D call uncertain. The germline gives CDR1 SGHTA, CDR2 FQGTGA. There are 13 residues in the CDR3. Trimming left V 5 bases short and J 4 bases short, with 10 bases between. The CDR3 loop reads CASSADLSDTQYF. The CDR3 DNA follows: TGTGCCAGCAGCGCCGATTTATCAGATACGCAGTATTTT.

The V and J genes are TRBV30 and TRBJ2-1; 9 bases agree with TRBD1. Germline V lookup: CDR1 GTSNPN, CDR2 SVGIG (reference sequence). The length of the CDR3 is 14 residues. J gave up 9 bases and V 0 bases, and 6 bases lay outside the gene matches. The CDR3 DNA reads TGTGCCTGGAGTGTAACAGGGGGCAGCGGTGAGCAGTTCTTC. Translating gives CAWSVTGGSGEQFF.

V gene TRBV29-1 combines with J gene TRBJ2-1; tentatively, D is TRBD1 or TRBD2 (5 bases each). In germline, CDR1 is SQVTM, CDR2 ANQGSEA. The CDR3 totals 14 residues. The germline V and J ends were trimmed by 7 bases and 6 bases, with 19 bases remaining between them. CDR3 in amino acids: CSALSGSGANEQFF. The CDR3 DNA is TGCAGCGCCCTATCCGGGTCCGGGGCCAATGAGCAGTTCTTC.

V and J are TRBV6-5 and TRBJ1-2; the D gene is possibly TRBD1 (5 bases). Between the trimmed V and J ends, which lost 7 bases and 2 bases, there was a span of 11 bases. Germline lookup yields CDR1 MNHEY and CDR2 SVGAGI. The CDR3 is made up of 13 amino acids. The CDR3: CASTQGLNYGYTF. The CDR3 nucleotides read TGTGCCAGCACGCAGGGACTAAACTATGGCTACACCTTC.

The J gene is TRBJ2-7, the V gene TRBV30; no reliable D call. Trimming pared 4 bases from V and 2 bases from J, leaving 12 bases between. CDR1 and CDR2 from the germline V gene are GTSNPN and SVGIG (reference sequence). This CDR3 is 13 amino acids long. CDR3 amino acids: CAWNPVGPYEQYF. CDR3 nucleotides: TGTGCCTGGAATCCGGTTGGCCCCTACGAGCAGTACTTC.

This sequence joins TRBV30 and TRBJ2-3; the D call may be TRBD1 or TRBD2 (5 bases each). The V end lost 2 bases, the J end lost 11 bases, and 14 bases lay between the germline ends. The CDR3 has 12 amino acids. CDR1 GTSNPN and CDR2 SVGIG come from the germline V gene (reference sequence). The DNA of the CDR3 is TGTGCCTGGAGTCCCCTCGGGGCAGGGCAGTATTTT. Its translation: CAWSPLGAGQYF.

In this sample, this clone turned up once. In nucleotides, the CDR3 is TGTGCCAGCAGCTTTTATGAGACCCAGTACTTC. Translation: CASSFYETQYF. The chain combines TRBV7-2 with TRBJ2-5; no clear D gene. The CDR3 spans 11 residues. With 3 bases removed from V and 5 bases from J, the gap between germline ends came to 4 bases. CDR1 and CDR2 (germline): SGHTA, FQGNSA.

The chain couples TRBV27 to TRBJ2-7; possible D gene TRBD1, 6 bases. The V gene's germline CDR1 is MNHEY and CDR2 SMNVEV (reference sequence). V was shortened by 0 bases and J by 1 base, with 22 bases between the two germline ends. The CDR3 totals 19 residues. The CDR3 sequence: CASSLSQGMGPSFSYEQYF. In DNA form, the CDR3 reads TGTGCCAGCAGTTTATCTCAGGGGATGGGACCTTCATTTTCCTACGAGCAGTACTTC.

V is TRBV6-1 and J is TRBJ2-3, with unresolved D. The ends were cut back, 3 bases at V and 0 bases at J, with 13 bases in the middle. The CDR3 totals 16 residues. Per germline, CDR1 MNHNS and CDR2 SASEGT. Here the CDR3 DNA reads TGTGCCAGCAGTGACCCCCCGGGCAGGAGCACAGATACGCAGTATTTT. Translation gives CASSDPPGRSTDTQYF.

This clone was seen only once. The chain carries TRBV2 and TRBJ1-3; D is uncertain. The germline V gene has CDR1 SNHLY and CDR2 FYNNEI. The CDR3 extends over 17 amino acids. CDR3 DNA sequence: TGTGCTTCCACAGCCGGAGGGCCCCGCGGCTCTGGAAACACCATATATTTT. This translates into CASTAGGPRGSGNTIYF.

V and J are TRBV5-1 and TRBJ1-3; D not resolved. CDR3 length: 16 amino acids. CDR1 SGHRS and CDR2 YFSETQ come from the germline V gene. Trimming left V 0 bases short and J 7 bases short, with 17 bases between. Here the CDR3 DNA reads TGCGCCAGCAGCTTGGGATTCGTTTCAGTAAAGAACACCATATATTTT. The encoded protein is CASSLGFVSVKNTIYF.

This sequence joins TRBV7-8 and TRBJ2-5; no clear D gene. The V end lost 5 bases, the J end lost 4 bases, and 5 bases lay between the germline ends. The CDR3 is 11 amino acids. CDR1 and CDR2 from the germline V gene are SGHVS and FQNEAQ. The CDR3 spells CASSLAETQYF. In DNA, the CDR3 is TGTGCCAGCAGCCTGGCAGAGACCCAGTACTTC.

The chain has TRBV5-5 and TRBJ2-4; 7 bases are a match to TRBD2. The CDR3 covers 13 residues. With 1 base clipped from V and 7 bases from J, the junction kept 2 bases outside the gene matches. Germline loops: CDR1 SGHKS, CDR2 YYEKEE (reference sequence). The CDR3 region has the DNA TGTGCCAGCAGCTTGTGGGAGGGGAACATTCAGTACTTC. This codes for CASSLWEGNIQYF. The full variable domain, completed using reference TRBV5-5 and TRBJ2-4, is DAGVTQSPTHLIKTRGQQVTLRCSPISGHKSVSWYQQVLGQGPQFIFQYYEKEERGRGNFPDRFSARQFPNYSSELNVNALLLGDSALYLCASSLWEGNIQYFGAGTRLSVL.

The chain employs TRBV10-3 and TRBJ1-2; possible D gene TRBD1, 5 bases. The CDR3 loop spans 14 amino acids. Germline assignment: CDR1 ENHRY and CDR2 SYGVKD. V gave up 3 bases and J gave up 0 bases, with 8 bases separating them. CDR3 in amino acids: CAISETGTNYGYTF. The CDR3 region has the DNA TGTGCCATCAGTGAAACAGGAACTAACTATGGCTACACCTTC.

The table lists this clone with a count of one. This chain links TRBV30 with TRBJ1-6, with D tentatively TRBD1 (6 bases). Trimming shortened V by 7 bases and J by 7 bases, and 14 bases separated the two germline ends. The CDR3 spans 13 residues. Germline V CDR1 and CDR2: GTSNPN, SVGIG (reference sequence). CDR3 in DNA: TGTGCCTCGAACAGGGACTTCAATTCACCCCTCCACTTT. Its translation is CASNRDFNSPLHF.

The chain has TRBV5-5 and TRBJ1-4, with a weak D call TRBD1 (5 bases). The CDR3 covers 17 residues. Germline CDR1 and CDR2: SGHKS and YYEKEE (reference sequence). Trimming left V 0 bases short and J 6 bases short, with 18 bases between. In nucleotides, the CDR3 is TGTGCCAGCAGCTTGGCCGTTTTAGGGGCGAGGGATGAAAAACTGTTTTTT. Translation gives CASSLAVLGARDEKLFF.

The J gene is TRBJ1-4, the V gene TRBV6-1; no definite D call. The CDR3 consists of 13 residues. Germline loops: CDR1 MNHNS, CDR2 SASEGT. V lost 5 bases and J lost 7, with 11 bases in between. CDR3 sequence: CASSTPSSEKLFF. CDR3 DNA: TGTGCCAGCAGTACTCCCTCATCTGAAAAACTGTTTTTT.

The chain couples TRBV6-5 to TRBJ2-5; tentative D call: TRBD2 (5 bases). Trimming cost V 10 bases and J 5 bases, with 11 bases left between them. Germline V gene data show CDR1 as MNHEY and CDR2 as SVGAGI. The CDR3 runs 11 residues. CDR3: CATSRVETQYF. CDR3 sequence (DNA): TGTGCCACGTCGAGGGTGGAGACCCAGTACTTC.

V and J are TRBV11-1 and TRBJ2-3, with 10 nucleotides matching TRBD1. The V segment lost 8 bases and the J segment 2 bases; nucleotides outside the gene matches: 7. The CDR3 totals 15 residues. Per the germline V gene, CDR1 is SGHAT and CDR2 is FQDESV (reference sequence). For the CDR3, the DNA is TGTGCCAGCGGCGACAGGGGGCTTACCACAGATACGCAGTATTTT. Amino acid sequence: CASGDRGLTTDTQYF.

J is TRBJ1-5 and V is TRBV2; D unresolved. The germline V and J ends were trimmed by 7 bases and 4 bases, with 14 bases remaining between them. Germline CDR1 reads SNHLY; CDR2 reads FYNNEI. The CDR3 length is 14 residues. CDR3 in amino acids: CASNLMTSNQPQHF. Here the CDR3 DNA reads TGTGCCAGCAATCTGATGACAAGTAATCAGCCCCAGCATTTT.

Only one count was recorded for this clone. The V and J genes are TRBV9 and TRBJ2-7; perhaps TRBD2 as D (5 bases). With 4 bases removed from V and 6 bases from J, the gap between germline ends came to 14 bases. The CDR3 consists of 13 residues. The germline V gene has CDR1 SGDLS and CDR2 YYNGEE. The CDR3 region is CASSLLPGIEQYF. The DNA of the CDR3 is TGTGCCAGCAGCCTCCTCCCGGGGATCGAGCAGTACTTC.

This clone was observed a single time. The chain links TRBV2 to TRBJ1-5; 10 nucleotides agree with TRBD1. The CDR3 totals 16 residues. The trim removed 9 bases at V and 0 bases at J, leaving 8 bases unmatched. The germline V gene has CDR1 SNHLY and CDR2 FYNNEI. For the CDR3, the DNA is TGTGCCAGTTCTAAGGACAGGGGGTATAGCAATCAGCCCCAGCATTTT. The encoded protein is CASSKDRGYSNQPQHF. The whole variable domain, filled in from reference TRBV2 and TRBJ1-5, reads EPEVTQTPSHQVTQMGQEVILRCVPISNHLYFYWYRQILGQKVEFLVSFYNNEISEKSEIFDDQFSVERPDGSNFTLKIRSTKLEDSAMYFCASSKDRGYSNQPQHFGDGTRLSIL.

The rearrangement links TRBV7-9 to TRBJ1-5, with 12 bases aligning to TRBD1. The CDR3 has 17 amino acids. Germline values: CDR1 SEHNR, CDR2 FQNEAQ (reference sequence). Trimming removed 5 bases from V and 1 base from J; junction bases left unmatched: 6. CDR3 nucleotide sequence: TGTGCCAGCAGCGAAGGGACAGGGGGCGGGAGCAATCAGCCCCAGCATTTT. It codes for CASSEGTGGGSNQPQHF.

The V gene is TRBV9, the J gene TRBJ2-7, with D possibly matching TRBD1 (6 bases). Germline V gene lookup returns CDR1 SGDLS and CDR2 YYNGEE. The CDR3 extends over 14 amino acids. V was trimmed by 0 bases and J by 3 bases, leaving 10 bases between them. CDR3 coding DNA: TGTGCCAGCAGCGTAGGTGGACAGATCTACGAGCAGTACTTC. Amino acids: CASSVGGQIYEQYF.

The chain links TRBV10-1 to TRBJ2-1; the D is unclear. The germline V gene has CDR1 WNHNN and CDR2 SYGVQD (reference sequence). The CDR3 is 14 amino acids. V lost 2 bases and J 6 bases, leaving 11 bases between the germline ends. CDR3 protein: CASSEPGRGNEQFF. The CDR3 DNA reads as TGCGCCAGCAGTGAGCCGGGTCGAGGCAATGAGCAGTTCTTC.

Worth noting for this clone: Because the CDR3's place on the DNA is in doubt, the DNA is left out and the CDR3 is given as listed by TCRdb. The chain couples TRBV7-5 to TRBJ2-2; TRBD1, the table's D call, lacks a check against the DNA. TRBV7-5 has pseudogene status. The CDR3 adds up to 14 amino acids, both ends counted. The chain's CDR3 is CARSWGQGTGELFF.